The clone carrying this T cell receptor beta chain was observed a handful of times. CDR3 length: 12 amino acids. The germline V gene has CDR1 LGHNA and CDR2 YSLEER. V shed 3 bases and J shed 10 bases, with 10 bases lying between them. The data are from a study of T cells after yellow fever vaccination. Study summary: Fractions with few cells were prepared using SMART-Seq v4 Ultra Low Input.

In making TCR cDNA, 5'RACE template switching added a universal primer site and UMIs to it. TCRdb used MiXCR to reprocess the 5' RACE reads, holding one entry per CDR3 protein. Of about 350,000 distinct CDR3 sequences in the sample, 11% were seen once. The specimen comprised PBMCs, sampled on the day of the first yellow fever vaccination. The chain employs TRBV4-3 and TRBJ2-1; no clear D. The receptor's source is a man aged 18 to 29 who received the YFV17D yellow fever vaccine. CDR3 sequence (DNA): TGCGCCAGCAGCCATCCCTACGAAGAGCAGTTCTTC. Translating gives CASSHPYEEQFF.